Listed below are T cell receptor beta chains from one sample, sequenced in a study of blood T cell repertoires in COVID-19. Here immunoSEQ multiplex PCR was the method, and the copy in TCRdb shows in-frame clones only, minus some. Among tens of thousands of clones listed, roughly 78% were seen once. Sequencing was performed on peripheral blood. These receptors were obtained from a man aged 60 to 75 with active or convalescent COVID-19. The CDR3 runs from the conserved cysteine through the conserved F or W. D genes are given only for firm matches. Only some rows state a clone size, as once, few, many or a class for expanded clones.

size	V	length	J	D	DNA	CDR3
NA	TRBV6-1	15	TRBJ1-4	NA	TGTGCCAGCAGTGACGCAGGGCAGGCTAATGAAAAACTGTTTTTT	CASSDAGQANEKLFF
NA	TRBV5-5	15	TRBJ1-2	TRBD1	TGTGCCAGCAGCTTTCGCAGGGACAGGGTCAATGGCTACACCTTC	CASSFRRDRVNGYTF
NA	TRBV6-4	15	TRBJ2-2	TRBD2	TGTGCCAGCAGTGAGGGACTAGCGAACACCGGGGAGCTGTTTTTT	CASSEGLANTGELFF
NA	TRBV5-1	15	TRBJ2-5	TRBD1	TGCGCCAGCAGCTCCCGACAGGGTTCGCTGGAGACCCAGTACTTC	CASSSRQGSLETQYF
few	TRBV7-9	15	TRBJ2-2	NA	TGTGCCAGAACCCTAAAAGCCAGGGACACCGGGGAGCTGTTTTTT	CARTLKARDTGELFF
once	TRBV29-1	12	TRBJ1-4	NA	TGCAGCGTTGCAACAACTAATGAAAAACTGTTTTTT	CSVATTNEKLFF
few	TRBV5-1	15	TRBJ2-5	NA	TGCGCCAGCAGTAGGAGGGGGCAGTCGGAAGAGACCCAGTACTTC	CASSRRGQSEETQYF
NA	TRBV11-3	15	TRBJ2-5	NA	TGTGCCAGCAGCTATCAGGACAGTGTTAGGGAGACCCAGTACTTC	CASSYQDSVRETQYF
NA	TRBV5-1	15	TRBJ1-2	TRBD1	TGCGCCAGCAGCTTTGGGACAGGGCTTAGCTATGGCTACACCTTC	CASSFGTGLSYGYTF
NA	TRBV3-1/TRBV3-2	16	TRBJ1-4	NA	TGTGCCAGCAGCTCCGCGGGGGGGGTTACTAATGAAAAACTGTTTTTT	CASSSAGGVTNEKLFF
NA	TRBV5-1	13	TRBJ1-3	NA	TGCGCCAGCACGCCCGGGACTGGAAACACCATATATTTT	CASTPGTGNTIYF
NA	TRBV24-1	17	TRBJ2-3	NA	TGTGCCACCAGTGATTCGACCGACAGCTCTAGCACAGATACGCAGTATTTT	CATSDSTDSSSTDTQYF
NA	TRBV10-1	15	TRBJ2-1	TRBD2	TGCGCCAGCAGTGTAGCAAGCGGGGGGGCCCATGAGCAGTTCTTC	CASSVASGGAHEQFF
NA	TRBV3-1/TRBV3-2	14	TRBJ2-7	NA	TGTGCCAGCAGCCAAGGGACTACAGCCTACGAGCAGTACTTC	CASSQGTTAYEQYF
NA	TRBV2	14	TRBJ2-7	NA	TGTGCCAGCAGTGCCAGGGATGGGTCCTACGAGCAGTACTTC	CASSARDGSYEQYF
NA	TRBV5-1	12	TRBJ1-2	NA	TGCGCCAGCAGCTTGACGGTCGATGGCTACACCTTC	CASSLTVDGYTF
NA	TRBV7-9	14	TRBJ1-1	NA	TGTGCCAGCAGCTTAACCACTAATCGGGGGGAAGCTTTCTTT	CASSLTTNRGEAFF
once	TRBV28	12	TRBJ1-2	NA	TGTGCCAGCAGTCTAGGCGAGGTGGGCTACACCTTC	CASSLGEVGYTF
NA	TRBV4-1	16	TRBJ1-2	TRBD1	TGCGCCAGCAGCCTAATTGACAGGGGATTTTTCGATGGCTACACCTTC	CASSLIDRGFFDGYTF
NA	TRBV5-4	13	TRBJ2-1	TRBD1	TGTGCCAGCAGCGCGGGACAGGGGGATGAGCAGTTCTTC	CASSAGQGDEQFF
few	TRBV4-1	16	TRBJ1-1	NA	TGCGCCAGCAGCCAATATAGTGGGGGTGGAGGGATCGGAGCTTTCTTT	CASSQYSGGGGIGAFF
NA	TRBV6-1	14	TRBJ1-1	NA	TGTGCCAGCAGTGACCAGGGTTTGTCCCGTAGAGCTTTCTTT	CASSDQGLSRRAFF
NA	TRBV4-1	15	TRBJ2-3	NA	TGCGCCAGCAGCCTTAGAAGTTCCGGGACAGATACGCAGTATTTT	CASSLRSSGTDTQYF
NA	TRBV28	15	TRBJ1-2	TRBD1	TGTGCCAGCAGTTCCCCCGGGACAGGACCTTATGGCTACACCTTC	CASSSPGTGPYGYTF
NA	TRBV5-1	13	TRBJ1-2	NA	TGCGCCAGCAGCTTGGCAGGGTCCGATGGCTACACCTTC	CASSLAGSDGYTF
NA	TRBV19	13	TRBJ1-1	NA	TGTGCCAGTAGTGGAGATCGCGTCGCTGAAGCTTTCTTT	CASSGDRVAEAFF
NA	TRBV20-1	10	TRBJ2-5	NA	TGCAGCTTAGGGGCGTGGACCCAGTACTTC	CSLGAWTQYF
NA	TRBV25-1	15	TRBJ2-1	NA	TGTGCCAGCAGTGAATTCGGGGGACCCTACAATGAGCAGTTCTTC	CASSEFGGPYNEQFF
NA	TRBV18	14	TRBJ1-1	NA	TGTGCCAGCTCACCTTCGACAGAGAACACTGAAGCTTTCTTT	CASSPSTENTEAFF
NA	TRBV25-1	16	TRBJ1-1	NA	TGTGCCAGCAGTGAAGGCGTGGGGCAGTTGAACACTGAAGCTTTCTTT	CASSEGVGQLNTEAFF
NA	TRBV9	15	TRBJ2-3	TRBD2	TGTGCCAGCAGCGTTTGGCGGGGGGGCCCGGATACGCAGTATTTT	CASSVWRGGPDTQYF
NA	TRBV27	11	TRBJ1-2	NA	TGTGCCAGCAACTCAAAATATGGCTACACCTTC	CASNSKYGYTF
NA	TRBV19	15	TRBJ2-1	TRBD2	TGTGCCAGTAGTAACGGGCGGGGGGGTTACAATGAGCAGTTCTTC	CASSNGRGGYNEQFF
NA	TRBV2	13	TRBJ1-5	NA	TGTGCCAGCAGTGAAGCATATTATCAGCCCCAGCATTTT	CASSEAYYQPQHF
NA	TRBV5-1	15	TRBJ2-2	TRBD2	TGCGCCAGCAGAACTAGCGGGGTGAGGACCGGGGAGCTGTTTTTT	CASRTSGVRTGELFF
NA	TRBV5-4	16	TRBJ1-4	NA	TGTGCCAGCAGCCTAAGGGGGGGAGGCACTAATGAAAAACTGTTTTTT	CASSLRGGGTNEKLFF
NA	TRBV7-2	12	TRBJ2-7	TRBD1	TGTGCCAGCGGGACAGGGCGGGGCGAGCAGTACTTC	CASGTGRGEQYF
once	TRBV9	15	TRBJ1-4	NA	TGTGCCAGCAGCGCCAGGACAGATCCTAATGAAAAACTGTTTTTT	CASSARTDPNEKLFF
NA	TRBV27	15	TRBJ1-6	TRBD1	TGTGCCAGCAGGCTTGGACAGGTGGAAAATTCACCCCTCCACTTT	CASRLGQVENSPLHF
NA	TRBV5-4	15	TRBJ2-1	NA	TGTGCCAGCAGCTTGGCCGGGGGAACCTACAATGAGCAGTTCTTC	CASSLAGGTYNEQFF
NA	TRBV4-1	17	TRBJ2-7	NA	TGCGCCAGCAGCCACCCCGTAAGAGACAGGTCAGGCTACGAGCAGTACTTC	CASSHPVRDRSGYEQYF
NA	TRBV2	15	TRBJ2-5	TRBD2	TGTGCCAGCAGTGACCGGAGCGGGGGGGCGGAGACCCAGTACTTC	CASSDRSGGAETQYF
NA	TRBV11-2	14	TRBJ2-7	NA	TGTGCCAGCAGCTTAGGCGACGGGGTCTACGAGCAGTACTTC	CASSLGDGVYEQYF
few	TRBV28	16	TRBJ2-3	NA	TGTGCCAGCAGTTCCCGTGGGGGCCCTAGCACAGATACGCAGTATTTT	CASSSRGGPSTDTQYF
NA	TRBV28	14	TRBJ1-2	TRBD1	TGTGCCAGCAGCCAAGAGACAGGGTTGGCCGGCTACACCTTC	CASSQETGLAGYTF
NA	TRBV11-2	14	TRBJ2-1	NA	TGTGCCAGCTGTATCGTGAGCTCCTACAATGAGCAGTTCTTC	CASCIVSSYNEQFF
NA	TRBV7-3	16	TRBJ2-2	NA	TGTGCCAGCAGCCCCGGAGGGGGAGGGAGAACCGGGGAGCTGTTTTTT	CASSPGGGGRTGELFF
NA	TRBV12-1	15	TRBJ1-2	NA	TGTGCCAGCAGCTTTGGGGGACAGGGGAACTATGGCTACACCTTC	CASSFGGQGNYGYTF
NA	TRBV3-1/TRBV3-2	14	TRBJ2-7	TRBD2	TGTGCCAGCAGCCAAAGCGGGAGCTCCTACGAGCAGTACTTC	CASSQSGSSYEQYF
NA	TRBV4-1	15	TRBJ1-5	TRBD1	TGCGCCAGCAGCACAGGGGGCCTGAGCAATCAGCCCCAGCATTTT	CASSTGGLSNQPQHF
NA	TRBV25-1	18	TRBJ1-4	NA	TGTGCCAGCAACGGTGGGCAGGGCGGTGGTAGAACTAATGAAAAACTGTTTTTT	CASNGGQGGGRTNEKLFF
once	TRBV28	15	TRBJ1-4	NA	NA	CASSSSDRGGEKLFF